This T cell receptor beta chain derives from a study of CD8+ T cells in alopecia areata. Study summary: Graft recipients were approximately 6-11-week-old female C3H/HeJ mice, and donor skin originated from approximately 6-12-month-old C3H/HeJ mice with spontaneous alopecia.

cDNA reverse transcribed from extracted RNA served as the sequencing template. Profiled with immunoSEQ multiplex PCR; TCRdb holds only in-frame clones, not every one. Recorded here are around 20,000 clones, none singletons. The CDR3 has 13 amino acids. V trimming: 5 bases; J trimming: 4 bases; junction bases outside the gene matches: 3. From germline, CDR1 is NSHNY and CDR2 SYGAGN. Researchers sorted pooled cutaneous lymph node cells on the basis of CD4, CD8alpha, NKG2D, NKG2ACE and other markers. Details on this clone: Here the gene names and germline are mouse. Coverage ceases 4 residues before the CDR3 finishes, and the germline J gene fills in the end.

The rearrangement uses TRBV13-1 and TRBJ1-1, with 9 bases identical to TRBD1. What was sequenced was CD8+ T cells sorted from a lymph node. The sequence derives from a C3H/HeJ mouse with alopecia areata. The mice in this strain carry MHC haplotype H2-k. This chain's CDR3 is CASSPGQGTEVFF. The CDR3 bases that were read are TGTGCCAGCAGCCCGGGACAGGGCACA.